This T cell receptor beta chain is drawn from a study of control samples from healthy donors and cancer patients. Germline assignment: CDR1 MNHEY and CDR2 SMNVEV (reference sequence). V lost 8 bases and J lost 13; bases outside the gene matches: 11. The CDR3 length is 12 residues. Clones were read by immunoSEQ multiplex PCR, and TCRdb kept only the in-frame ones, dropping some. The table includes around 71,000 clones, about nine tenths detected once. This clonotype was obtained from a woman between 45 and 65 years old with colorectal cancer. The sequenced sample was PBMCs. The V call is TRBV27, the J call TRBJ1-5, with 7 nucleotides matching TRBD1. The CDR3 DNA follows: TGTGCCAGCGGGGGATTAGGACAGGCGCAGCATTTT. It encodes CASGGLGQAQHF.